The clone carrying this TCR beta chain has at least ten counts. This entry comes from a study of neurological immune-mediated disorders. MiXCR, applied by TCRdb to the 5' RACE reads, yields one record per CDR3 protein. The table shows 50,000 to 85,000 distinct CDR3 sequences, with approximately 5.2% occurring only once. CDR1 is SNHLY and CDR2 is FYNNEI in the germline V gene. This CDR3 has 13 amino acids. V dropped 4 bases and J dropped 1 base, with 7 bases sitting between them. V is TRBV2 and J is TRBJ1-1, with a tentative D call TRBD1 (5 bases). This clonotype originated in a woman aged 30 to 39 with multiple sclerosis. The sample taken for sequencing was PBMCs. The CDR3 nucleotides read TGTGCCAGCAGTGTAGGGGAGAACACTGAAGCTTTCTTT. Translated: CASSVGENTEAFF.